A single sample is the source of the 11 T cell receptor beta chains below, sequenced in a study of cytomegalovirus exposure and HLA in healthy donors. This PCR relied on a set of 60 Vbeta primers and 13 Jbeta primers. The assay was immunoSEQ multiplex PCR, and TCRdb's table has in-frame clones only and misses some. The repertoire shows around 75,000 clones; the top ten hold roughly an eighth. Sequenced sample: PBMCs. These receptors were taken from a man in his fifties or sixties in good health and CMV-seropositive.

This rearrangement joins TRBV9 to TRBJ2-1; the D is unclear. The CDR3 totals 15 residues. Looked up from germline, CDR1 is SGDLS and CDR2 is YYNGEE. The V gene lost 3 bases and the J gene lost 0 bases, with 10 bases spanning the gap. CDR3 region: CASSEFDSSYNEQFF. CDR3 DNA sequence: TGTGCCAGCAGCGAATTCGATAGCTCCTACAATGAGCAGTTCTTC.

This chain connects TRBV19 to TRBJ2-1; TRBD2 aligns across 9 bases. CDR3 size: 14 residues. Looked up from germline, CDR1 is LNHDA and CDR2 is SQIVND (reference sequence). The V segment lost 5 bases and the J segment 9 bases; nucleotides outside the gene matches: 8. The CDR3 region is CASSESGGKGEQFF. The CDR3 DNA is TGTGCCAGTAGTGAGAGCGGGGGGAAGGGTGAGCAGTTCTTC.

The chain joins TRBV18 to TRBJ2-6, with 9 bases identical to TRBD1. Germline V gene data show CDR1 as KGHSH and CDR2 as LQKENI. The V gene end was trimmed by 1 base and the J gene end by 0 bases; junction bases not matched to a gene: 7. The CDR3 loop spans 19 amino acids. The CDR3 sequence is CASSPLSGTGSSGANVLTF. The DNA for the CDR3 is TGTGCCAGCTCACCACTTTCCGGGACAGGGAGCTCTGGGGCCAACGTCCTGACTTTC.

DNA for the CDR3: TGCGCCAGCAGCTTGTCTTCGAACACTGAAGCTTTCTTT. Translation gives CASSLSSNTEAFF. The V and J genes are TRBV5-1 and TRBJ1-1; D remains ambiguous. Trimming took off 1 base at V and 1 base at J, with 5 bases between the two ends. Germline CDR1 is SGHRS and CDR2 is YFSETQ. The CDR3 runs to 13 residues. Together with reference TRBV5-1 and TRBJ1-1, the CDR3 gives the full variable domain: KAGVTQTPRYLIKTRGQQVTLSCSPISGHRSVSWYQQTPGQGLQFLFEYFSETQRNKGNFPGRFSGRQFSNSRSEMNVSTLELGDSALYLCASSLSSNTEAFFGQGTRLTVV.

The rearrangement joins TRBV27 to TRBJ2-7; TRBD1 matches 7 bases. The CDR3 extends over 13 amino acids. The germline CDR1 and CDR2 sequences are MNHEY and SMNVEV (reference sequence). Losses at the gene ends were 5 bases for V and 6 bases for J; bases not matched to a gene: 7. The CDR3 DNA reads TGTGCCAGCAGTGCCTGGGACAGAAGCGAGCAGTACGTC. Its translation: CASSAWDRSEQYV.

This chain connects TRBV28 to TRBJ1-2; D is possibly TRBD1 (5 bases). There are 13 residues in the CDR3. Trimming cost V 4 bases and J 6 bases, with 12 bases left between them. CDR1 MDHEN and CDR2 SYDVKM come from the germline V gene. The CDR3 protein is CASSSRVGNGYTF. CDR3 DNA sequence: TGTGCCAGCAGTTCCAGGGTGGGGAATGGCTACACCTTC.

CDR3 loop: CASPPPDTHEAFF. DNA of the CDR3: TGTGCCAGCCCCCCACCGGACACCCATGAAGCTTTCTTT. This chain links TRBV18 with TRBJ1-1, with D possibly TRBD1 on 5 matching bases. Germline V gene sequence: CDR1 KGHSH, CDR2 LQKENI. The CDR3 spans 13 residues. The germline V and J ends were trimmed by 8 bases and 7 bases, with 17 bases remaining between them.

This sequence joins TRBV5-1 and TRBJ1-2; D is uncertain. The CDR3 is 14 amino acids. V gave up 5 bases and J gave up 4 bases, with 15 bases separating them. The germline V gene has CDR1 SGHRS and CDR2 YFSETQ. CDR3 in amino acids: CASRGIGAVYGYTF. CDR3 DNA sequence: TGCGCCAGCAGAGGTATCGGAGCTGTCTATGGCTACACCTTC.

This chain links TRBV6-5 with TRBJ2-2; a possible D gene is TRBD2 (6 bases). Trimming pared 6 bases from V and 5 bases from J, leaving 13 bases between. The CDR3 is 14 amino acids. Germline CDR1 is MNHEY and CDR2 is SVGAGI. The CDR3 reads CASSQTRETGELFF. CDR3 nucleotides: TGTGCCAGCAGCCAGACCCGGGAGACCGGGGAGCTGTTTTTT.

V and J are TRBV5-4 and TRBJ2-3, with a weak D call TRBD1 (6 bases). Germline CDR1 reads SGHNT; CDR2 reads YYREEE (reference sequence). The CDR3 runs 16 residues. V lost 4 bases to trimming and J lost 0 bases, with 15 bases between them. CDR3 bases: TGTGCCAGCAGCAAAGGGGACACTACGAGCACAGATACGCAGTATTTT. As protein: CASSKGDTTSTDTQYF.

V usage is TRBV30 and J usage is TRBJ2-1, with TRBD1 matching 7 bases. The germline CDR1 and CDR2 sequences are GTSNPN and SVGIG (reference sequence). The ends lost 1 base at V and 12 bases at J; junction bases unmatched: 3. The CDR3 is made up of 11 amino acids. This CDR3 is CAWSEGASQFF. The DNA of the CDR3 is TGTGCCTGGAGTGAGGGGGCCTCGCAGTTCTTC.